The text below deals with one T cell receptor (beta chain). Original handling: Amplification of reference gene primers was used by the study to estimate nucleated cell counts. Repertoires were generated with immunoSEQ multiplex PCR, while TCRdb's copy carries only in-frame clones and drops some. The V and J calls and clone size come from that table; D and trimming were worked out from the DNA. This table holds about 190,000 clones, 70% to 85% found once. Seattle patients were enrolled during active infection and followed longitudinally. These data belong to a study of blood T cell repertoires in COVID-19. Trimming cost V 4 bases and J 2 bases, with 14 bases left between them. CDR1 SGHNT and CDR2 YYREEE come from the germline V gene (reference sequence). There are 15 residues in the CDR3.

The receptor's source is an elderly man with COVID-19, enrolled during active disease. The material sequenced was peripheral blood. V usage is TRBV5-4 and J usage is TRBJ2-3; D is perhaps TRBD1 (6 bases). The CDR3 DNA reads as TGTGCCAGCAGCCCGTCGACAGGCTACACAGATACGCAGTATTTT. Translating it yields CASSPSTGYTDTQYF.